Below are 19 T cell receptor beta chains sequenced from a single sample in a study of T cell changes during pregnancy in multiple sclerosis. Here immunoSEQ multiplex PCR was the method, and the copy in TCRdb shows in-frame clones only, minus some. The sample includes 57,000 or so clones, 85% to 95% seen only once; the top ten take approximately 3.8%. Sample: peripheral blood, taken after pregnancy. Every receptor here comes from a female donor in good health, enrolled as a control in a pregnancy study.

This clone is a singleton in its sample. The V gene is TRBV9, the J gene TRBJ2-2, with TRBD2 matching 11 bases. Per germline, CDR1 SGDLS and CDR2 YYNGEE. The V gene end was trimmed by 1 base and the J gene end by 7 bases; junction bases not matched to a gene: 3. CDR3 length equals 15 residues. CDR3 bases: TGTGCCAGCAGCGTAACTAGCGGGAGAATCGGGGAGCTGTTTTTT. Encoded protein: CASSVTSGRIGELFF.

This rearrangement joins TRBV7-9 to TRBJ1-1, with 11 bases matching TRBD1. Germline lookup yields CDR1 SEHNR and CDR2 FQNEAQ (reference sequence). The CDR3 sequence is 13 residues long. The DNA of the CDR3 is TGTGTCGGACAGGGGGCGAGGACCACTGAAGCTTTCTTT. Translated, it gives CVGQGARTTEAFF.

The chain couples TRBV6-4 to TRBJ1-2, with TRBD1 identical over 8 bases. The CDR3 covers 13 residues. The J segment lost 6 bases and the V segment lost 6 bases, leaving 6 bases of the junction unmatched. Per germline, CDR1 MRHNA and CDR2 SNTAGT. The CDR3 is CASSLGQGDGYTF. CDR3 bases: TGTGCCAGCAGCCTCGGACAGGGTGATGGCTACACCTTC.

The CDR3 is CASSPGLALGEQYF. The DNA of the CDR3 is TGCGCCAGCAGCCCGGGACTAGCTTTAGGGGAGCAGTACTTC. The gene calls are TRBV5-1 and TRBJ2-7; 9 nucleotides align to TRBD2. The CDR3 totals 14 residues. The V segment lost 4 bases and the J segment 7 bases; nucleotides outside the gene matches: 9. Per the germline V gene, CDR1 is SGHRS and CDR2 is YFSETQ.

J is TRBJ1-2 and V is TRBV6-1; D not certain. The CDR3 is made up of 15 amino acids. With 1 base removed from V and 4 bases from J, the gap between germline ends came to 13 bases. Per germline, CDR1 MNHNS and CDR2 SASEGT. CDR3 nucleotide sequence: TGTGCCAGCAGTGAAGGGAATGAAGCGGGCTATGGCTACACCTTC. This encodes CASSEGNEAGYGYTF.

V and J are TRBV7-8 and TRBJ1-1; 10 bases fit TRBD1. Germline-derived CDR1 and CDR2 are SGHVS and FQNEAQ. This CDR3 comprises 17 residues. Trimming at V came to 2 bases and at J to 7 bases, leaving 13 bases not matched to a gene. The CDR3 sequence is CASSLMGPGTGDGEAFF. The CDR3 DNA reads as TGTGCCAGCAGCTTAATGGGACCCGGGACAGGGGACGGTGAAGCTTTCTTT.

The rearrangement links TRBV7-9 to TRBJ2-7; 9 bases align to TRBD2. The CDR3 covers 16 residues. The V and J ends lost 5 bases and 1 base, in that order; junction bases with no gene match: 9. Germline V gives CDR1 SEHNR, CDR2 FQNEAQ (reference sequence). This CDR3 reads CASSQTTSGLSYEQYF. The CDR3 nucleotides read TGTGCCAGCAGCCAAACGACTAGCGGTTTATCCTACGAGCAGTACTTC.

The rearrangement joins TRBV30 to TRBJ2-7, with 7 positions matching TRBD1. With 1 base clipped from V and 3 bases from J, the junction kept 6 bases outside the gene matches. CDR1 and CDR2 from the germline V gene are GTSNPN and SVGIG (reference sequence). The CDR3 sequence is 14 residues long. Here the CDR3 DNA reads TGTGCCTGGAGTGCCGACAGGGTTAACTACGAGCAGTACTTC. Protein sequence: CAWSADRVNYEQYF.

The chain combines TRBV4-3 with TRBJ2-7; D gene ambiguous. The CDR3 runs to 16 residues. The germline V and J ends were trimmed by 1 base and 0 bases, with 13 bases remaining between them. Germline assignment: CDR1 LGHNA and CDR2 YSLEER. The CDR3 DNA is TGCGCCAGCAGCCAAGCTTGGGCTACCAGCTCCTACGAGCAGTACTTC. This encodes CASSQAWATSSYEQYF.

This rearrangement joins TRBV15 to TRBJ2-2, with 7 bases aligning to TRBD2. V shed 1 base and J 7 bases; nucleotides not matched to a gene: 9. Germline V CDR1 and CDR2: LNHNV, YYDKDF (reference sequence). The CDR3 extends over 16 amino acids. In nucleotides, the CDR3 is TGTGCCACCAGCAGAGGACTAGCTCGAGAAGGCGGGGAGCTGTTTTTT. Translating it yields CATSRGLAREGGELFF.

CDR3 nucleotides: TGTGCCAGCAGCACGATGGAAGAGCGGATAAAGACTGAAGCTTTCTTT. It encodes CASSTMEERIKTEAFF. This chain uses TRBV5-4 with TRBJ1-1; D is uncertain. V gave up 4 bases and J gave up 5 bases, with 21 bases separating them. Germline values: CDR1 SGHNT, CDR2 YYREEE (reference sequence). The length of the CDR3 is 16 residues.

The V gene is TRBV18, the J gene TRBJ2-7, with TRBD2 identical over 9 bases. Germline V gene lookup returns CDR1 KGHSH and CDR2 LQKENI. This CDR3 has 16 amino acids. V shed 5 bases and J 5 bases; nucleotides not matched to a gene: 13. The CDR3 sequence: CASSKAGGRASNEQYF. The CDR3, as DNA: TGTGCCAGCTCAAAGGCGGGCGGGAGGGCCTCTAACGAGCAGTACTTC.

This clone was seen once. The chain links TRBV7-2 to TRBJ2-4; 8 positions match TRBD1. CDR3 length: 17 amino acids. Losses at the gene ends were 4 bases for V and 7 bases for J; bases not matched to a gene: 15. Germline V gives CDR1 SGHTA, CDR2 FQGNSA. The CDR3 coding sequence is TGTGCCAGCAGCTCTTATTATGGGAATCGACAGGGGAACATTCAGTACTTC. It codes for CASSSYYGNRQGNIQYF.

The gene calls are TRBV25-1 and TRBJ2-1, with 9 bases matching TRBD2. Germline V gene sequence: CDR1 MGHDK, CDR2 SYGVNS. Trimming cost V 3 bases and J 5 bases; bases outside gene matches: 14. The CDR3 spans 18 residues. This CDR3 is CASSDPILAGHRNNEQFF. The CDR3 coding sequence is TGTGCCAGCAGTGACCCCATACTAGCGGGCCACAGAAACAATGAGCAGTTCTTC.

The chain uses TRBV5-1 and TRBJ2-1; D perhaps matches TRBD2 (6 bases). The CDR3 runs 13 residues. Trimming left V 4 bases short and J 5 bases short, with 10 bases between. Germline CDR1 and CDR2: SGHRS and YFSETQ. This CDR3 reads CASSPGVDNEQFF. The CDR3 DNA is TGCGCCAGCAGCCCGGGGGTGGACAATGAGCAGTTCTTC.

CDR3 sequence: CASSLVVDNEQFF. DNA for the CDR3: TGTGCCAGCAGCTTAGTGGTAGACAATGAGCAGTTCTTC. The chain is built from TRBV7-9 and TRBJ2-1; D uncertain. The V end was cut by 1 base, the J end by 5 bases, with 6 bases between. CDR1 is SEHNR, CDR2 FQNEAQ, per germline (reference sequence). This CDR3 spans 13 amino acids.

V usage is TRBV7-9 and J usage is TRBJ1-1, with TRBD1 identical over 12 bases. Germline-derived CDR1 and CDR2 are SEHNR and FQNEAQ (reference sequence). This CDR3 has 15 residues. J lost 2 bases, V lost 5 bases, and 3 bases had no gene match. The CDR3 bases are TGTGCCAGCAGCCTGGGACAGGGGGCTAACACTGAAGCTTTCTTT. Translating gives CASSLGQGANTEAFF.

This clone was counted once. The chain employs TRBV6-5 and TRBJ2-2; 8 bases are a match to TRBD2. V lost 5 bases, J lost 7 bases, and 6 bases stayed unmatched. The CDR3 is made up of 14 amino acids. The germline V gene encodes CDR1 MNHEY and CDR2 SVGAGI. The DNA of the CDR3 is TGTGCCAGCAGTGAGACTAGCGTCAACGGGGAGCTGTTTTTT. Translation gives CASSETSVNGELFF.

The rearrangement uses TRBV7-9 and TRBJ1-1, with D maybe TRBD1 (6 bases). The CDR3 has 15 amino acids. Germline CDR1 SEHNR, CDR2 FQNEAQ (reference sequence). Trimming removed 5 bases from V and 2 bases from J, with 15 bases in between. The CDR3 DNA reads TGTGCCAGCAGCGGGACGGACAGTTTTAACACTGAAGCTTTCTTT. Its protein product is CASSGTDSFNTEAFF. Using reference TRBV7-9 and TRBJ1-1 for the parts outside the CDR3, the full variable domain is DTGVSQNPRHKITKRGQNVTFRCDPISEHNRLYWYRQTLGQGPEFLTYFQNEAQLEKSRLLSDRFSAERPKGSFSTLEIQRTEQGDSAMYLCASSGTDSFNTEAFFGQGTRLTVV.